The T cell receptor (beta chain) described here comes from a study of CD8+ T cells in alopecia areata. In the study overall: Each of the treated patients was given oral tofacitinib, 5 to 10 mg twice daily, for moderate-to-severe alopecia areata. For 6 to 18 months, tofacitinib was taken, and 6 months off drug followed.

Comment on this clone: Its matching antigen is unknown.

Lesional scalp tissue (obtained by punch biopsy) and peripheral blood were collected from alopecia areata patients. Study-level points and caveats: Especially in alopecia totalis/universalis, lesional scalp showed greater clonality than normal scalp did.

The ends lost 0 bases at V and 7 bases at J; junction bases unmatched: 11. This CDR3 comprises 16 residues. Germline V gene data show CDR1 as SQVTM and CDR2 as ANQGSEA. Extracted RNA was reverse transcribed into cDNA, the sequencing template. Some clones are missing from TCRdb's copy, which holds only in-frame ones; the method was immunoSEQ multiplex PCR. The sample lists more than 100,000 clones; 45% to 60% were seen once. The TCR originated in a human donor with alopecia areata. The chain couples TRBV29-1 to TRBJ1-5, with 8 bases matching TRBD1. The material was CD4+ T cells sorted from blood, obtained at week 0. The CDR3 reads CSVEESAGGVGQPQHF. The CDR3 region has the DNA TGCAGCGTTGAAGAGTCAGCAGGGGGCGTAGGACAGCCCCAGCATTTT.